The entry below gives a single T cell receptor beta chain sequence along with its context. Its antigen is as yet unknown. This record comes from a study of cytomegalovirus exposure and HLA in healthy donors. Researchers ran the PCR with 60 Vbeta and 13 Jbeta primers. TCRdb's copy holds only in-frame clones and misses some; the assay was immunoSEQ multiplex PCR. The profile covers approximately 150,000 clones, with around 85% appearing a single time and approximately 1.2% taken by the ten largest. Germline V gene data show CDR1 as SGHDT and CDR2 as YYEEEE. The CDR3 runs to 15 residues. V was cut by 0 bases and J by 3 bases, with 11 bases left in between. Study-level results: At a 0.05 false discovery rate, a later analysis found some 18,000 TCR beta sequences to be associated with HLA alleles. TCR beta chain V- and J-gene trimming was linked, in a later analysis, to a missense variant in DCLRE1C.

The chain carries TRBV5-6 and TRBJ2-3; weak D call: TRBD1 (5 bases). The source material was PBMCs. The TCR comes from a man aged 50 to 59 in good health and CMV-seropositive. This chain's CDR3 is CASSLGRGWTDTQYF. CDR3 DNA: TGTGCCAGCAGCTTGGGAAGGGGATGGACAGATACGCAGTATTTT.